The clone carrying this T cell receptor (beta chain) was counted many times. This entry comes from a study of human T cells and chemical hapten exposure. Study as a whole: Patients, predominantly female, presented with alopecia areata, totalis or universalis. Small discrepancies in pooled library volume mainly accounted for the varying TCR yields per sample.

TCRdb re-called the RACE reads with MiXCR, one entry per CDR3 protein. The table lists some 38,000 distinct CDR3 sequences, 6.5% to 8% of them singletons. As to time point: pre-sensitization, week 0. Treatment indicated: therapeutic diphenylcyclopropenone sensitization with weekly scalp DPC. Alopecia patients, 18 to 70 years old and DPC-suitable, served as donors. Trimming pared 8 bases from V and 2 bases from J, leaving 15 bases between. This CDR3 is 15 amino acids long. Germline loops: CDR1 ENHRY, CDR2 SYGVKD. Material: whole blood, obtained in connection with sensitization to the hapten diphenylcyclopropenone (DPC). This chain uses TRBV10-3 with TRBJ2-2; D is perhaps TRBD2 (7 bases). This receptor was taken from a woman aged 45-65 years with alopecia areata. Some clones in this sample may be carry-over from other donors' samples. The CDR3 reads CAIGGGLPNTGELFF. Written as DNA, the CDR3 is TGTGCCATCGGAGGGGGACTACCCAACACCGGGGAGCTGTTTTTT.